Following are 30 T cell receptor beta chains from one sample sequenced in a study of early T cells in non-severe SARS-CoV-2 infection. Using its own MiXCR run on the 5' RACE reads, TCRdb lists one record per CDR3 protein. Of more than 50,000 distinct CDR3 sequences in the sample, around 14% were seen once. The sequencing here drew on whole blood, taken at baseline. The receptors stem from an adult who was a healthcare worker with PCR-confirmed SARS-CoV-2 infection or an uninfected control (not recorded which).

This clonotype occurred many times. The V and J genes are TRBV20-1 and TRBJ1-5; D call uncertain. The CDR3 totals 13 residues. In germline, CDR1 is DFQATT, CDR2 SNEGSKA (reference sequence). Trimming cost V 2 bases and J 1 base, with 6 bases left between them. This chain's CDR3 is CSARMDSNQPQHF. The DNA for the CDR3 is TGCAGTGCTAGAATGGACAGCAATCAGCCCCAGCATTTT.

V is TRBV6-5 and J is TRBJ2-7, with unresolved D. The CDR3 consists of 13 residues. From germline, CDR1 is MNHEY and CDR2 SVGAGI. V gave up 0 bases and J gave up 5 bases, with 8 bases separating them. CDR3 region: CASSYSDRNEQYF. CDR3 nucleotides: TGTGCCAGCAGTTACTCGGACCGGAACGAGCAGTACTTC.

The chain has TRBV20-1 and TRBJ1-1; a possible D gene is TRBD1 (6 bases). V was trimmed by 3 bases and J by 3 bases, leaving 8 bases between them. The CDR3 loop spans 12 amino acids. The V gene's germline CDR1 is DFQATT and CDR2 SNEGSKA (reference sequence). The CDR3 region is CSARTGDTEAFF. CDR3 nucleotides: TGCAGTGCTAGGACAGGCGACACTGAAGCTTTCTTT.

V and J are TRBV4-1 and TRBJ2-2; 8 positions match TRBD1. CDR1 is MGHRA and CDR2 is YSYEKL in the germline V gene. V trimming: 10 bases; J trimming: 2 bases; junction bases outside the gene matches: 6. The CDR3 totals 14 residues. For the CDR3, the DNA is TGCGCCATCAGGGACAGGATAAACACCGGGGAGCTGTTTTTT. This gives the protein CAIRDRINTGELFF.

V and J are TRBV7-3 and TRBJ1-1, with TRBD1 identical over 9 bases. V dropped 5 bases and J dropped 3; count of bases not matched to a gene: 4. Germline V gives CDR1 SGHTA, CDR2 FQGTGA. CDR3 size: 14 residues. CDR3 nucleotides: TGTGCCAGCAGCGCCACAGGGGGCGACACTGAAGCTTTCTTT. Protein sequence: CASSATGGDTEAFF.

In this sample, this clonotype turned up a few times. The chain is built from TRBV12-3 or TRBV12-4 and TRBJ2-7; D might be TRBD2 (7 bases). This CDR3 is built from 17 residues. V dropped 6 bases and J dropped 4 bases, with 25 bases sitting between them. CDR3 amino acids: CASSRRGGSGAGYEQYF. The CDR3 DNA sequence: TGTGCCAGCAGCCGAAGGGGGGGGTCGGGAGCAGGATACGAGCAGTACTTC.

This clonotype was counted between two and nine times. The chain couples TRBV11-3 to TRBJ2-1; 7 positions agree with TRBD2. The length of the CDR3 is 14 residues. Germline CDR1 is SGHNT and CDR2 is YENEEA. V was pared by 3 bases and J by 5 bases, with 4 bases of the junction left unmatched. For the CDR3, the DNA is TGTGCCAGCAGCTTGGGAGGGCTGGACAATGAGCAGTTCTTC. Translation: CASSLGGLDNEQFF.

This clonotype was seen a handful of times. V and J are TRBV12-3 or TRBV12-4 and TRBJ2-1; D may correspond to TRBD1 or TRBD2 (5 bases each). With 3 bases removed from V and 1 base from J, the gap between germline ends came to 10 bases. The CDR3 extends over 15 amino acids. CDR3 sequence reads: CASSLGRPSYNEQFF. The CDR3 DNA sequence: TGTGCCAGCAGTTTGGGACGGCCTTCCTACAATGAGCAGTTCTTC.

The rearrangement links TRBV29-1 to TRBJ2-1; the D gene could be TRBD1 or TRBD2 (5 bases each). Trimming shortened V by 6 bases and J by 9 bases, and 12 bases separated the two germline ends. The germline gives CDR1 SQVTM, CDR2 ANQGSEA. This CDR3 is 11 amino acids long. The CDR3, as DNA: TGCAGCGTGGGACCGGTGCCTGAGCAGTTCTTC. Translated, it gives CSVGPVPEQFF.

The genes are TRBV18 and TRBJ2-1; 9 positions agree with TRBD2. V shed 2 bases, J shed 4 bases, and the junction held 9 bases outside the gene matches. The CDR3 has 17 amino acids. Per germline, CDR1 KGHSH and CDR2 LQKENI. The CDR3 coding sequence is TGTGCCAGCTCACCAGTAGCGGGAGCCGAAGGATACAATGAGCAGTTCTTC. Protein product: CASSPVAGAEGYNEQFF.

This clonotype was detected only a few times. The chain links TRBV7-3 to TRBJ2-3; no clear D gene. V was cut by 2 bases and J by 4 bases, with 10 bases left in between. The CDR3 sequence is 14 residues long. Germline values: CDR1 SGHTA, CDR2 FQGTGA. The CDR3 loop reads CASSLFGTSDTQYF. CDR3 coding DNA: TGTGCCAGCAGCTTATTCGGCACTTCAGATACGCAGTATTTT. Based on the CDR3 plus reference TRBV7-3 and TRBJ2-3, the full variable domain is GAGVSQTPSNKVTEKGKYVELRCDPISGHTALYWYRQSLGQGPEFLIYFQGTGAADDSGLPNDRFFAVRPEGSVSTLKIQRTERGDSAVYLCASSLFGTSDTQYFGPGTRLTVL.

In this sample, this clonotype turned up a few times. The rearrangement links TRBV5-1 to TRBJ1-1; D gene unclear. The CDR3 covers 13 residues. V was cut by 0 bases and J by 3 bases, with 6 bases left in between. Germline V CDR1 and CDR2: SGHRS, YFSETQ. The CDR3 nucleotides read TGCGCCAGCAGCTTGGCGGAGTACACTGAAGCTTTCTTT. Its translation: CASSLAEYTEAFF. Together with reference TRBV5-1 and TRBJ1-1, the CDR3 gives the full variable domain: KAGVTQTPRYLIKTRGQQVTLSCSPISGHRSVSWYQQTPGQGLQFLFEYFSETQRNKGNFPGRFSGRQFSNSRSEMNVSTLELGDSALYLCASSLAEYTEAFFGQGTRLTVV.

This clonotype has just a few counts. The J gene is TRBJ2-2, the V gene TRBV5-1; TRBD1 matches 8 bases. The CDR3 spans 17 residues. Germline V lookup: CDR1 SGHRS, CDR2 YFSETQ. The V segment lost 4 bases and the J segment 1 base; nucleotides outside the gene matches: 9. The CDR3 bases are TGCGCCAGCAGCCCCCTGCCGGGGACAGGGAACACCGGGGAGCTGTTTTTT. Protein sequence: CASSPLPGTGNTGELFF. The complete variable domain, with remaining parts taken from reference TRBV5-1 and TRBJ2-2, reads KAGVTQTPRYLIKTRGQQVTLSCSPISGHRSVSWYQQTPGQGLQFLFEYFSETQRNKGNFPGRFSGRQFSNSRSEMNVSTLELGDSALYLCASSPLPGTGNTGELFFGEGSRLTVL.

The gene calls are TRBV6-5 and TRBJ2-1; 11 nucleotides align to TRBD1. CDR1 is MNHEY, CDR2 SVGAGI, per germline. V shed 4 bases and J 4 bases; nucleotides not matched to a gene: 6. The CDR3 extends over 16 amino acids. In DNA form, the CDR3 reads TGTGCCAGCAGTTTAACAGGGACAGGGGGGTACAATGAGCAGTTCTTC. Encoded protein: CASSLTGTGGYNEQFF.

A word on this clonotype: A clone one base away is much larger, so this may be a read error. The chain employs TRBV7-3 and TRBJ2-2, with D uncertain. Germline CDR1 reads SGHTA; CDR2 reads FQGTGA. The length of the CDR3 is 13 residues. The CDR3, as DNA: TGTGCCAGCAGCCAAGGGAACACCGAGGAGCTGTTTTTT. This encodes CASSQGNTEELFF.

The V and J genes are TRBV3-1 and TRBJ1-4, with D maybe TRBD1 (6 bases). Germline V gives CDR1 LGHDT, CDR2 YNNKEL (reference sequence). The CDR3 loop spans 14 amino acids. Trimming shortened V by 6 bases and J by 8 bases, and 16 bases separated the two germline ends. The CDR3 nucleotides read TGTGCCAGCAGAAATACAGGGTTGGAAGAAAAACTGTTTTTT. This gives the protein CASRNTGLEEKLFF.

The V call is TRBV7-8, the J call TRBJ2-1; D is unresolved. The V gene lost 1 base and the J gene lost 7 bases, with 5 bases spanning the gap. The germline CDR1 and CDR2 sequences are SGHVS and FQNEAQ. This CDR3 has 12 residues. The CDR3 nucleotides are TGTGCCAGCAGCTTAGACCGGAATGAGCAGTTCTTC. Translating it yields CASSLDRNEQFF.

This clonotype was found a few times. The CDR3 nucleotides are TGTGCCAGCAGCCAAAGTCCTAGCGGCTACGAGCAGTACTTC. Translation: CASSQSPSGYEQYF. The chain carries TRBV7-9 and TRBJ2-7; 7 bases map to TRBD2. Germline V lookup: CDR1 SEHNR, CDR2 FQNEAQ (reference sequence). The V and J ends lost 5 bases and 3 bases, in that order; junction bases with no gene match: 7. The length of the CDR3 is 14 residues.

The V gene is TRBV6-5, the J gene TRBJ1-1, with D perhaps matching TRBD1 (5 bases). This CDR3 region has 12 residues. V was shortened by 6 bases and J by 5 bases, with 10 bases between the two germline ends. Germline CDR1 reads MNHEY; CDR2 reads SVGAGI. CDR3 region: CASSVGGTEAFF. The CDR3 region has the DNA TGTGCCAGCAGCGTGGGGGGGACTGAAGCTTTCTTT.

The CDR3 DNA is TGTGCCAGCAGTTTACGACAGTTTAGGGAGCAGTACTTC. It is translated as CASSLRQFREQYF. The V and J genes are TRBV12-3 or TRBV12-4 and TRBJ2-7; D is perhaps TRBD1 (5 bases). CDR3 length: 13 amino acids. V lost 2 bases and J lost 7, with 12 bases in between.

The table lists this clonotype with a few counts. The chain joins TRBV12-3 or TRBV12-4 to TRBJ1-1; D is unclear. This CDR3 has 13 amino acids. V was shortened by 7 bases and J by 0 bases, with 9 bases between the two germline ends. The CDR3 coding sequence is TGTGCCAGCACCTCTACAGTGAACACTGAAGCTTTCTTT. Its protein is CASTSTVNTEAFF.

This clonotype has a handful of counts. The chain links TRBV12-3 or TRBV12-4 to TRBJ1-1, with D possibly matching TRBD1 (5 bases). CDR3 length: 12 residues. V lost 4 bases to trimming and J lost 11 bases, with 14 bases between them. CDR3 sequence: CASSWDVGTAFF. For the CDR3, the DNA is TGTGCCAGCAGTTGGGATGTAGGGACGGCTTTCTTT.

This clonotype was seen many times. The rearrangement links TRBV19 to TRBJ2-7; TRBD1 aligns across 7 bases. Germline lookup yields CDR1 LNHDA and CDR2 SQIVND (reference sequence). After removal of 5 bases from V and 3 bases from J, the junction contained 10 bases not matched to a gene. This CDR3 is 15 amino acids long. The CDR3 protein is CASSPGGKPLYEQYF. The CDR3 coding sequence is TGTGCCAGTAGTCCAGGGGGTAAACCCCTCTACGAGCAGTACTTC.

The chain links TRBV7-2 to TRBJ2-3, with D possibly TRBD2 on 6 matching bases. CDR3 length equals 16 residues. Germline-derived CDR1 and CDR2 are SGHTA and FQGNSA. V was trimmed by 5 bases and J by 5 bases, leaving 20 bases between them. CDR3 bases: TGTGCCAGCAGCGGCGGACTACGACTGACAGTAGATACGCAGTATTTT. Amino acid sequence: CASSGGLRLTVDTQYF.

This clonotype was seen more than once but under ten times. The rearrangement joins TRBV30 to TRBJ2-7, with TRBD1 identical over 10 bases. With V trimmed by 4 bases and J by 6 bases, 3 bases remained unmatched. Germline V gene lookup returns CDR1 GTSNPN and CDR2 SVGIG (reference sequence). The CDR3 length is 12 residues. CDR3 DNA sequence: TGTGCCTGGACCGACAGGGGGCGCGAGCAGTACTTC. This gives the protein CAWTDRGREQYF.

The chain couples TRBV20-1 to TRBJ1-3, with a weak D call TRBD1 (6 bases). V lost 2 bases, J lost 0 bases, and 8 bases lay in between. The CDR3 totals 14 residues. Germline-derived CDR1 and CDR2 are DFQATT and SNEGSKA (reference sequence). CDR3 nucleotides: TGCAGTGCTAGACAGGGGAGCTCTGGAAACACCATATATTTT. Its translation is CSARQGSSGNTIYF.

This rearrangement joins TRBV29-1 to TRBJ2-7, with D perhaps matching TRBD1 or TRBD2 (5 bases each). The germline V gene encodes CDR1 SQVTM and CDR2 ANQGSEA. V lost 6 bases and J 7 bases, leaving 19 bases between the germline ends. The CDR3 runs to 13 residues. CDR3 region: CSVGAGSFGEQYF. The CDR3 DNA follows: TGCAGCGTCGGGGCAGGGTCATTCGGGGAGCAGTACTTC.

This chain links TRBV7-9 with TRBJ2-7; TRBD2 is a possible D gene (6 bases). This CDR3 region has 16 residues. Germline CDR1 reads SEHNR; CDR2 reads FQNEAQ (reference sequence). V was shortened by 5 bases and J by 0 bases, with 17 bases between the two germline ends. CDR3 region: CASSPADAGSSYEQYF. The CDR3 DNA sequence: TGTGCCAGCAGCCCCGCCGATGCGGGGAGCTCCTACGAGCAGTACTTC.

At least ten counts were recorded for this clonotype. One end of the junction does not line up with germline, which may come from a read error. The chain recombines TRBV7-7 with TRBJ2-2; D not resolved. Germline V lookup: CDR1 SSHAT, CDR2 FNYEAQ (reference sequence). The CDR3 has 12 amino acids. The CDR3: CASSLDSGELFF. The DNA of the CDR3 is TGTGCTAGCAGCTTAGATTCGGGGGAGCTGTTTTTT.

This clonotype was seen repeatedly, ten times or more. The CDR3 here is CASSLVVRALADTQYF. CDR3 bases: TGTGCCAGCAGCTTAGTGGTTAGGGCTCTCGCAGATACGCAGTATTTT. The chain uses TRBV11-2 and TRBJ2-3, with D unclear. V was pared by 1 base and J by 4 bases, with 15 bases between. This CDR3 comprises 16 residues. Per germline, CDR1 SGHAT and CDR2 FQNNGV.